This entry lists 5 T cell receptor beta chains sequenced from one sample in a study of blood T cell repertoires in COVID-19. Sequenced by immunoSEQ multiplex PCR; TCRdb stores in-frame clones only, minus some. The sample carries more than 70,000 clones, around 84% recorded once. Sequenced input: peripheral blood. These receptors all stem from a woman aged 80 or older in a cohort sampled during active or convalescent COVID-19.

The rearrangement links TRBV7-3 to TRBJ2-5, with 7 bases lining up with TRBD1. V lost 5 bases and J lost 4; bases outside the gene matches: 4. The CDR3 is 13 residues long. Germline loops: CDR1 SGHTA, CDR2 FQGTGA. This CDR3 is CASSPHRGETQYF. In nucleotides, the CDR3 is TGTGCCAGCAGCCCACACAGGGGAGAGACCCAGTACTTC.

The genes are TRBV6-5 and TRBJ2-7; no clear D. Germline loops: CDR1 MNHEY, CDR2 SVGAGI. The V gene lost 10 bases and the J gene lost 0 bases, with 16 bases spanning the gap. This CDR3 region has 14 residues. The CDR3 region is CATRFYVSSYEQYV. In DNA, the CDR3 is TGTGCCACACGCTTTTATGTGAGCTCCTACGAGCAGTACGTC.

The genes are TRBV24-1 and TRBJ2-1; 13 nucleotides match TRBD2. The CDR3 contains 16 residues. The germline CDR1 and CDR2 sequences are KGHDR and SFDVKD. V dropped 4 bases and J dropped 8; count of bases not matched to a gene: 7. CDR3 loop: CATSDTGLAGRYEQFF. CDR3 nucleotide sequence: TGTGCCACCAGTGACACGGGACTAGCGGGAAGGTATGAGCAGTTCTTC.

V is TRBV6-2 or TRBV6-3 and J is TRBJ2-5, with 15 bases identical to TRBD2. CDR1 and CDR2 (germline): MNHEY, SVGEGT. The CDR3 spans 18 residues. Trimming removed 5 bases from V and 4 bases from J; junction bases left unmatched: 11. The CDR3: CASSHRGLAGGTRETQYF. The CDR3 nucleotides read TGTGCCAGCAGTCACCGGGGACTAGCGGGAGGTACCCGAGAGACCCAGTACTTC.

The CDR3 loop is CASYRAGEETQYF. DNA of the CDR3: TGTGCCAGCTATCGGGCGGGAGAAGAGACCCAGTACTTC. The chain recombines TRBV7-9 with TRBJ2-5, with 7 bases matching TRBD2. Germline V lookup: CDR1 SEHNR, CDR2 FQNEAQ (reference sequence). The V and J ends lost 8 bases and 3 bases, in that order; junction bases with no gene match: 6. CDR3 length: 13 residues.